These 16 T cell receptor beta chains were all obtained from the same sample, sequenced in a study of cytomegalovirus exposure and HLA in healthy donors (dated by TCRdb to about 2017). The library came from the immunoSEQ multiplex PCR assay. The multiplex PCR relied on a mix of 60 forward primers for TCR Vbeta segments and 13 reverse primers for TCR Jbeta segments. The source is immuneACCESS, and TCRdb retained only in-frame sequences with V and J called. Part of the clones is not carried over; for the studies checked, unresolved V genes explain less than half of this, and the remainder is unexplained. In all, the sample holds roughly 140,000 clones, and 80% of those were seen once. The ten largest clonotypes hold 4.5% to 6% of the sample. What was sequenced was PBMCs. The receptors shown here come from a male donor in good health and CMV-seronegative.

The CDR3: CASSVNLEGELFF. For the CDR3, the DNA is TGTGCCAGCAGCGTAAACCTCGAGGGGGAGCTGTTTTTT. The chain employs TRBV7-3 and TRBJ2-2, with D unclear. Trimming removed 5 bases from V and 8 bases from J, with 12 bases in between. CDR1 is SGHTA, CDR2 FQGTGA, per germline. The CDR3 runs 13 residues.

The CDR3 loop reads CASSPASGGNYGYTF. The CDR3 DNA sequence: TGTGCCAGCTCACCCGCTTCCGGGGGGAACTATGGCTACACCTTC. This chain links TRBV18 with TRBJ1-2, with a tentative D call TRBD1 (5 bases). Trimming stripped 3 bases from V and 2 bases from J, with 13 bases between. CDR1 and CDR2 from the germline V gene are KGHSH and LQKENI. The CDR3 length is 15 residues.

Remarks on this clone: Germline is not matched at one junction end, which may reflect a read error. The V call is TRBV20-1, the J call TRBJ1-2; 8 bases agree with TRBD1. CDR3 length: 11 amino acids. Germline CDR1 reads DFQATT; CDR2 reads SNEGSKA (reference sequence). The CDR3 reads CSARDQYRGFF. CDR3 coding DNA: TGCAGTGCTAGAGATCAGTACAGGGGGTTCTTC.

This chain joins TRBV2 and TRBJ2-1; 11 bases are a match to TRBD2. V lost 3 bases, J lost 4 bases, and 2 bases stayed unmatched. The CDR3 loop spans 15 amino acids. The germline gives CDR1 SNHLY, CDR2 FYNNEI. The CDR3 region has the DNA TGTGCCAGCAGTGAGTTAGCGGGGGGGTACAATGAGCAGTTCTTC. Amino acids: CASSELAGGYNEQFF.

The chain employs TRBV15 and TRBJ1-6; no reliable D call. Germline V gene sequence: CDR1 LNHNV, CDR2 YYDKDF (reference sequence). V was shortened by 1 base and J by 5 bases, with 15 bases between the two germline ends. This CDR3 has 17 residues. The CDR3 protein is CATSRGRMQADNSPLHF. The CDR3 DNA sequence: TGTGCCACCAGCAGAGGTCGTATGCAGGCCGATAATTCACCCCTCCACTTT.

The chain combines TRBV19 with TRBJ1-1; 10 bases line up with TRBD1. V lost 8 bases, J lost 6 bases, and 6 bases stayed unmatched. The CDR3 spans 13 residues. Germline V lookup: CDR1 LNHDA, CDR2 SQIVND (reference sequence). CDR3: CASRDRGMSEAFF. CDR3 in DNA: TGTGCCAGTCGGGACAGGGGAATGTCTGAAGCTTTCTTT.

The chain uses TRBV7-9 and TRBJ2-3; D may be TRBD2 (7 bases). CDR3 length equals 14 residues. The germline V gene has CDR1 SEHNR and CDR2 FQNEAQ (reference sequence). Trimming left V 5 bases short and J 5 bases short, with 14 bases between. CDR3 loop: CASSLGGAVDTQYF. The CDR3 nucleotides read TGTGCCAGCAGCCTGGGGGGGGCGGTAGATACGCAGTATTTT.

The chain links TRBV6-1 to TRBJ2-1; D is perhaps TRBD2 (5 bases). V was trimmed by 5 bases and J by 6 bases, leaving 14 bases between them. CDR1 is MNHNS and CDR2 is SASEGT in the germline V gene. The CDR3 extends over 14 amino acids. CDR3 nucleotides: TGTGCCAGCAGTTCCCTAGGAGGTTTCAATGAGCAGTTCTTC. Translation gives CASSSLGGFNEQFF.

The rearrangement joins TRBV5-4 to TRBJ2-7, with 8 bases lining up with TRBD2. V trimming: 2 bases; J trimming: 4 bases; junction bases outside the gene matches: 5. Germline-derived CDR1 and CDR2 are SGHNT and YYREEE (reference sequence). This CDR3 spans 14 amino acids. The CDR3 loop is CASSLAGEPYEQYF. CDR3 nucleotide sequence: TGTGCCAGCAGCTTAGCGGGGGAGCCGTACGAGCAGTACTTC.

Here the CDR3 DNA reads TGTGCCAGCAGTTTTCGGGGGATCAAGTCCTACGAGCAGTACTTC. Amino acids: CASSFRGIKSYEQYF. The chain joins TRBV28 to TRBJ2-7; tentatively, D is TRBD2 (6 bases). The germline CDR1 and CDR2 sequences are MDHEN and SYDVKM. V was clipped by 3 bases and J by 1 base, with 13 bases between them. CDR3 length: 15 amino acids.

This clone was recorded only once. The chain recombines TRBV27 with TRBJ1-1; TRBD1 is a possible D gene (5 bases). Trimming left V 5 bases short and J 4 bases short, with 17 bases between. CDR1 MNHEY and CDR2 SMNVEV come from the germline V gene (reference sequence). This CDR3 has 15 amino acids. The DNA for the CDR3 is TGTGCCAGCAGTCCCACCTGGAGGGGCTTCACTGAAGCTTTCTTT. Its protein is CASSPTWRGFTEAFF.

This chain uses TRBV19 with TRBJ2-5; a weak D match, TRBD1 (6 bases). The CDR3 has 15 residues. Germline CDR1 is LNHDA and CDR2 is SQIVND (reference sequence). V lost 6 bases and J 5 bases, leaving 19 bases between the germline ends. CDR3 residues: CASRTGEGPGETQYF. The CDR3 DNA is TGTGCCAGTAGGACAGGAGAGGGGCCGGGGGAGACCCAGTACTTC. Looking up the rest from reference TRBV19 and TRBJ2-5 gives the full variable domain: DGGITQSPKYLFRKEGQNVTLSCEQNLNHDAMYWYRQDPGQGLRLIYYSQIVNDFQKGDIAEGYSVSREKKESFPLTVTSAQKNPTAFYLCASRTGEGPGETQYFGPGTRLLVL.

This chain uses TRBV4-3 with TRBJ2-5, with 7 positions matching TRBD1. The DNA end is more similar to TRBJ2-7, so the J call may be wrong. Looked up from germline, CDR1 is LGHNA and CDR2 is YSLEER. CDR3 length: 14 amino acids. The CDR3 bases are TGCGCCAGCAGCCAGGGACAGACTGACTACGAGCAGTACTTC. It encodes CASSQGQTDYEQYF.

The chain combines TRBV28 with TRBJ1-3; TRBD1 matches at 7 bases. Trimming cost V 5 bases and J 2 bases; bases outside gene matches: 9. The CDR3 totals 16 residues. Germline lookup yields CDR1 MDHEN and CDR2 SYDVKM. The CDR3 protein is CASSSWATGPGNTIYF. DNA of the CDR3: TGTGCCAGCAGTAGCTGGGCGACAGGGCCTGGAAACACCATATATTTT.

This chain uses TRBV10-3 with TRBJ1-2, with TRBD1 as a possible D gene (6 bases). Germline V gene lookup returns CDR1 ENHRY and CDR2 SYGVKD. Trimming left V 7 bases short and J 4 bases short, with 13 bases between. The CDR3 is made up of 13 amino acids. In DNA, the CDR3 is TGTGCCATCACACAGAGAGGGGGCTATGGCTACACCTTC. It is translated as CAITQRGGYGYTF.

CDR3 sequence reads: CASSASTGLNQPQHF. The CDR3 coding sequence is TGTGCCAGCAGCGCCTCGACAGGACTCAATCAGCCCCAGCATTTT. The chain links TRBV9 to TRBJ1-5, with D perhaps matching TRBD1 (6 bases). With 3 bases removed from V and 3 bases from J, the gap between germline ends came to 13 bases. The CDR3 loop spans 15 amino acids. CDR1 and CDR2 from the germline V gene are SGDLS and YYNGEE. Full variable domain (missing parts from reference TRBV9 and TRBJ1-5): DSGVTQTPKHLITATGQRVTLRCSPRSGDLSVYWYQQSLDQGLQFLIQYYNGEERAKGNILERFSAQQFPDLHSELNLSSLELGDSALYFCASSASTGLNQPQHFGDGTRLSIL.